This paragraph reports one T cell receptor beta chain. This entry belongs to a study of blood T cell repertoires in COVID-19. Study-level information: Samples representing acute and convalescent COVID-19 were sourced from the United States, Italy and Spain.

Cohorts were assigned according to the clinical history that participants reported. In the original processing: By means of reference gene primer amplification, nucleated cell counts were estimated. Measured with immunoSEQ multiplex PCR; TCRdb has only the in-frame clones, and not every one. That table gives V, J and clone size, and the DNA gave D and trimming. The sample lists approximately 470,000 clones, approximately 90% seen once, with under 0.85% in the top ten. There are 15 residues in the CDR3. Unmatched junction bases numbered 3, after V lost 0 bases and J lost 1 base. Germline-derived CDR1 and CDR2 are SGHRS and YFSETQ.

The sample was PBMCs or T cells enriched from blood (not recorded which). The chain joins TRBV5-1 to TRBJ2-7; 8 bases map to TRBD2. The receptor comes from a woman between 18 and 29 years old who had recovered from COVID-19. CDR3 amino acids: CASSLGGGGSYEQYF. CDR3 nucleotide sequence: TGCGCCAGCAGCTTGGGAGGCGGGGGGTCCTACGAGCAGTACTTC.